A single sample gave rise to the 23 T cell receptor beta chains below, sequenced in a study of blood T cell repertoires in COVID-19. Clones were read by immunoSEQ multiplex PCR, and TCRdb kept only the in-frame ones, dropping some. The sample yields hundreds of thousands of clones, more than 75% seen once. Source material: PBMCs or T cells enriched from blood (not recorded which). The origin of the receptors is a woman aged 50 to 65 who had recovered from COVID-19.

The chain carries TRBV18 and TRBJ2-1; the match to TRBD2 covers 14 bases. CDR3 length equals 15 residues. The V gene's germline CDR1 is KGHSH and CDR2 LQKENI. V lost 3 bases, J lost 9 bases, and 4 bases stayed unmatched. CDR3 sequence reads: CASSPGLAGEGEQFF. The DNA for the CDR3 is TGTGCCAGCTCACCGGGACTAGCGGGGGAGGGTGAGCAGTTCTTC.

V usage is TRBV4-1 and J usage is TRBJ1-6; maybe TRBD1 (5 bases). CDR3 length: 18 amino acids. V was clipped by 4 bases and J by 0 bases, with 16 bases between them. CDR1 and CDR2 (germline): MGHRA, YSYEKL. The CDR3 DNA reads TGCGCCAGCAGCCCCTTGGGGCAGGAGAGCTCCTATAATTCACCCCTCCACTTT. Protein sequence: CASSPLGQESSYNSPLHF.

Concerning this clone itself: At the DNA level, this CDR3 is encoded by other sequences in the same sample as well. The genes are TRBV10-3 and TRBJ1-6; D is undetermined. CDR1 and CDR2 (germline): ENHRY, SYGVKD. Trimming cost V 4 bases and J 8 bases, with 9 bases left between them. The length of the CDR3 is 13 residues. This CDR3 reads CAISGPGDSPLHF. CDR3 nucleotide sequence: TGTGCCATCAGTGGGCCCGGGGATTCACCCCTCCACTTT.

J is TRBJ1-6 and V is TRBV6-5; 7 bases are shared with TRBD1. CDR3 size: 15 residues. The J segment lost 11 bases and the V segment lost 0 bases, leaving 7 bases of the junction unmatched. Germline V CDR1 and CDR2: MNHEY, SVGAGI. The CDR3 DNA is TGTGCCAGCAGTTACTCGACAGGGATGGTAGCACCCCTCCACTTT. It is translated as CASSYSTGMVAPLHF.

This clone was recorded a few times. The chain couples TRBV7-9 to TRBJ1-3; weak D call: TRBD1 (5 bases). Per germline, CDR1 SEHNR and CDR2 FQNEAQ (reference sequence). CDR3 size: 14 residues. V was clipped by 8 bases and J by 3 bases, with 14 bases between them. CDR3 nucleotides: TGTGCCAGCCGCCCAAGGGGCTTTGGAAACACCATATATTTT. It is translated as CASRPRGFGNTIYF.

The CDR3 spells CASSLMAGAGTGELFF. The CDR3 DNA reads as TGTGCCAGCAGCTTAATGGCGGGAGCTGGTACCGGGGAGCTGTTTTTT. The chain is built from TRBV7-9 and TRBJ2-2; 7 nucleotides match TRBD2. The germline V gene has CDR1 SEHNR and CDR2 FQNEAQ (reference sequence). V trimming: 2 bases; J trimming: 5 bases; junction bases outside the gene matches: 8. There are 16 residues in the CDR3. The full variable domain, in which reference TRBV7-9 and TRBJ2-2 provide the parts outside the CDR3, is DTGVSQNPRHKITKRGQNVTFRCDPISEHNRLYWYRQTLGQGPEFLTYFQNEAQLEKSRLLSDRFSAERPKGSFSTLEIQRTEQGDSAMYLCASSLMAGAGTGELFFGEGSRLTVL.

This clone appeared a single time. This sequence joins TRBV7-9 and TRBJ1-1; 7 bases fit TRBD1. V trimming: 5 bases; J trimming: 3 bases; junction bases outside the gene matches: 6. CDR1 is SEHNR, CDR2 FQNEAQ, per germline (reference sequence). CDR3 length equals 14 residues. The CDR3 loop reads CASSPPDRDTEAFF. The CDR3 DNA reads as TGTGCCAGCAGCCCACCTGACAGGGACACTGAAGCTTTCTTT.

The rearrangement links TRBV5-6 to TRBJ1-6; no definite D call. The germline CDR1 and CDR2 sequences are SGHDT and YYEEEE. The CDR3 consists of 14 residues. Trimming left V 3 bases short and J 9 bases short, with 13 bases between. The CDR3, as DNA: TGTGCCAGCAGCTCTGACAACAGTGGTTCACCCCTCCACTTT. Residues: CASSSDNSGSPLHF.

This clone was picked up one time. This chain joins TRBV29-1 and TRBJ1-2; 7 nucleotides match TRBD1. CDR3 length: 13 residues. From germline, CDR1 is SQVTM and CDR2 ANQGSEA. V was clipped by 6 bases and J by 3 bases; unmatched bases: 7. The CDR3 sequence: CSVATGTYYGYTF. The CDR3 DNA follows: TGCAGCGTCGCGACAGGGACCTACTATGGCTACACCTTC.

The CDR3 sequence: CASSPRQGWDPYF. CDR3 in DNA: TGTGCCAGCAGTCCTAGACAGGGATGGGATCCTTACTTC. V and J are TRBV12-3 or TRBV12-4 and TRBJ2-7; 7 bases match TRBD1. The J segment lost 13 bases and the V segment lost 5 bases, leaving 14 bases of the junction unmatched. There are 13 residues in the CDR3.

In the case of this clone: The sample contains more than one DNA sequence encoding this CDR3. This rearrangement joins TRBV4-1 to TRBJ1-3; maybe TRBD1 (5 bases). Germline V gene data show CDR1 as MGHRA and CDR2 as YSYEKL. Trimming took 4 bases from V and 0 from J, leaving 7 bases between them. CDR3 length: 14 residues. The CDR3 nucleotides read TGCGCCAGCAGCCCAACAGGCTCTGGAAACACCATATATTTT. Residues: CASSPTGSGNTIYF.

The chain joins TRBV2 to TRBJ1-1, with TRBD1 as a possible D gene (5 bases). The germline gives CDR1 SNHLY, CDR2 FYNNEI. Deletions cut 6 bases from V and 4 bases from J, with 9 bases between. CDR3 length equals 12 residues. The CDR3 reads CASRVDTTEAFF. CDR3 DNA: TGTGCCAGCAGGGTGGACACCACTGAAGCTTTCTTT.

V is TRBV5-6 and J is TRBJ2-5; D might be TRBD2 (7 bases). This CDR3 region has 15 residues. The germline gives CDR1 SGHDT, CDR2 YYEEEE. V was pared by 1 base and J by 4 bases, with 14 bases between. DNA of the CDR3: TGTGCCAGCAGCTTGATGGGGGGGCGCCGAGAGACCCAGTACTTC. Protein sequence: CASSLMGGRRETQYF.

This CDR3 is CATRGGAPGGYTF. Here the CDR3 DNA reads TGTGCCACCCGCGGGGGGGCGCCTGGTGGCTACACCTTC. V is TRBV28 and J is TRBJ1-2; D might be TRBD1 (6 bases). This CDR3 comprises 13 residues. Germline V CDR1 and CDR2: MDHEN, SYDVKM. The V gene lost 10 bases and the J gene lost 7 bases, with 19 bases spanning the gap.

This rearrangement joins TRBV7-2 to TRBJ2-5; D may be TRBD1 (5 bases). Germline V gene sequence: CDR1 SGHTA, CDR2 FQGNSA. V gave up 1 base and J gave up 4 bases, with 10 bases separating them. The CDR3 sequence is 14 residues long. This chain's CDR3 is CASSLVQGPETQYF. The CDR3 region has the DNA TGTGCCAGCAGCTTAGTCCAGGGCCCAGAGACCCAGTACTTC.

The chain carries TRBV7-2 and TRBJ1-1; D not certain. Trimming took off 5 bases at V and 4 bases at J, with 14 bases between the two ends. The germline V gene has CDR1 SGHTA and CDR2 FQGNSA. The CDR3 contains 14 residues. CDR3 residues: CASSIALAATEAFF. As DNA, the CDR3 is TGTGCCAGCAGCATCGCCTTGGCGGCCACTGAAGCTTTCTTT.

The chain couples TRBV7-3 to TRBJ1-2; TRBD1 might be the D (6 bases). V lost 5 bases, J lost 8 bases, and 15 bases lay in between. The CDR3 loop spans 13 amino acids. CDR1 is SGHTA and CDR2 is FQGTGA in the germline V gene. The CDR3 region has the DNA TGTGCCAGCAGCCGAGGACAGCTCGAAGGCTACACCTTC. Translated: CASSRGQLEGYTF.

The chain uses TRBV28 and TRBJ1-1; D unresolved. Looked up from germline, CDR1 is MDHEN and CDR2 is SYDVKM. The CDR3 is 12 amino acids. The V and J ends lost 5 bases and 3 bases respectively, with 7 bases between them. DNA of the CDR3: TGTGCCAGCAGTCTTTCTTACACTGAAGCTTTCTTT. This translates into CASSLSYTEAFF. The full variable domain, its missing parts supplied by reference TRBV28 and TRBJ1-1, is DVKVTQSSRYLVKRTGEKVFLECVQDMDHENMFWYRQDPGLGLRLIYFSYDVKMKEKGDIPEGYSVSREKKERFSLILESASTNQTSMYLCASSLSYTEAFFGQGTRLTVV.

This chain connects TRBV5-6 to TRBJ1-5, with D hard to call. V was trimmed by 1 base and J by 5 bases, leaving 4 bases between them. The CDR3 contains 12 residues. The germline gives CDR1 SGHDT, CDR2 YYEEEE. The CDR3 sequence: CASSLPDQPQHF. The DNA of the CDR3 is TGTGCCAGCAGCTTGCCGGATCAGCCCCAGCATTTT.

The J gene is TRBJ2-3, the V gene TRBV24-1, with a tentative D call TRBD1 (5 bases). This CDR3 is built from 16 residues. Per germline, CDR1 KGHDR and CDR2 SFDVKD. V lost 0 bases, J lost 0 bases, and 9 bases lay in between. The CDR3 sequence: CATSDLQGSSTDTQYF. The CDR3 DNA reads TGTGCCACCAGTGATTTGCAGGGTTCTAGCACAGATACGCAGTATTTT.

The chain carries TRBV9 and TRBJ1-1; D is unresolved. Trimming took 5 bases from V and 1 from J, leaving 12 bases between them. This CDR3 has 14 amino acids. Germline V lookup: CDR1 SGDLS, CDR2 YYNGEE. The CDR3 spells CASSINQANTEAFF. The CDR3, as DNA: TGTGCCAGCAGTATAAACCAGGCGAACACTGAAGCTTTCTTT.

This chain uses TRBV6-5 with TRBJ1-3; D is unresolved. V lost 7 bases to trimming and J lost 0 bases, with 10 bases between them. Per germline, CDR1 MNHEY and CDR2 SVGAGI. The CDR3 extends over 14 amino acids. CDR3 sequence (DNA): TGTGCCAGCAATAAACGGGGCTCTGGAAACACCATATATTTT. The encoded protein is CASNKRGSGNTIYF.

The chain has TRBV7-9 and TRBJ1-5; 9 nucleotides match TRBD1. V lost 5 bases to trimming and J lost 5 bases; unmatched junction nucleotides: 13. The CDR3 contains 17 residues. The germline CDR1 and CDR2 sequences are SEHNR and FQNEAQ (reference sequence). As DNA, the CDR3 is TGTGCCAGCAGCGGGCCCGGGACAGGGTTATTAGATCAGCCCCAGCATTTT. Encoded protein: CASSGPGTGLLDQPQHF.